This TCR beta chain is from a study of tissue T cells after allogeneic stem cell transplantation. Points from the study as a whole: Anatomically similar tissues had similar TCR repertoires within each patient.

On this clone: Its antigen is as yet unknown. The gene names given are mouse names. The CDR3 end lies 1 residue beyond the end of the read and is filled in from the germline J gene.

The time point denotes: mouse harvest day 7 after allogeneic transplant. Tail vein injection delivered 10^7 T-cell-depleted bone marrow cells and 10^6 splenic CD5+ T cells. V was shortened by 2 bases and J by 0 bases, with 4 bases between the two germline ends. The CDR3 is made up of 13 amino acids. Germline loops: CDR1 SGHSA, CDR2 FRNQAP. Libraries were prepared by immunoSEQ multiplex PCR; TCRdb keeps only in-frame clonotypes and omits some of them. The top ten clones hold around 7.1% of a sample with thousands of clones, under 55% of them seen once. J is TRBJ1-1 and V is TRBV16; D unclear. The sequenced sample was gut tissue. This TCR was recovered from a female BALB/c mouse given C57BL/6 T cells with graft-versus-host disease after an allogeneic hematopoietic cell transplant. CDR3 bases read: TGTGCAAGCAGCTTACGGACAAACACAGAAGTCTTC. Translating it yields CASSLRTNTEVF. The complete CDR3 protein is CASSLRTNTEVFF.